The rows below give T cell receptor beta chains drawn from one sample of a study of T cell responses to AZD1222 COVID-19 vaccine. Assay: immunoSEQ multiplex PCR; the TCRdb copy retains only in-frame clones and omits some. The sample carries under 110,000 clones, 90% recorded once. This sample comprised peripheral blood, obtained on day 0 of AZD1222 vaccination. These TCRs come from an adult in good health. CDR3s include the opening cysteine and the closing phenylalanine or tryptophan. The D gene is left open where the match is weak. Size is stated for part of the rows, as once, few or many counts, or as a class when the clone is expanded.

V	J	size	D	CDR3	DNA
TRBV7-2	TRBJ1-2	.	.	CASSPTGVRDGYTF	TGTGCCAGCAGTCCGACAGGAGTAAGAGATGGCTACACCTTC
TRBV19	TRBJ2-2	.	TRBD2	CASSAPRGVDTGELFF	TGTGCCAGTAGTGCCCCGCGGGGGGTCGACACCGGGGAGCTGTTTTTT
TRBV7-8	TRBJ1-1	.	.	CASSLSGLGANTEAFF	TGTGCCAGCAGCTTAAGCGGATTGGGTGCGAACACTGAAGCTTTCTTT
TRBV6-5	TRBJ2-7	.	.	CASSLGYEQYF	TGTGCCAGCAGCCTCGGATACGAGCAGTACTTC
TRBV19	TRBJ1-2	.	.	CASTTGPGNYGYTF	TGTGCCAGTACCACCGGCCCAGGAAACTATGGCTACACCTTC
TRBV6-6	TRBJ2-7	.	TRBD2	CASSRFGLGGSSYEQYF	TGTGCCAGCAGCCGATTTGGGCTGGGCGGGAGCTCCTACGAGCAGTACTTC
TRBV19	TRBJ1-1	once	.	CASKALQGDMQAFF	TGTGCCAGTAAGGCCTTGCAGGGTGATATGCAAGCTTTCTTT
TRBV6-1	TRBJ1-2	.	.	CASSEVGDSPNYGYTF	TGTGCCAGCAGTGAAGTAGGGGACTCCCCTAACTATGGCTACACCTTC
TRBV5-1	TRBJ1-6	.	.	CASSLGIDGGSYNSPLHF	TGCGCCAGCAGCTTGGGAATCGACGGGGGATCCTATAATTCACCCCTCCACTTT
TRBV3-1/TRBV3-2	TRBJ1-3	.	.	CASSQVGVEAGNTIYF	TGTGCCAGCAGCCAAGTTGGCGTCGAAGCTGGAAACACCATATATTTT
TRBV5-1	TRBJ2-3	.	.	CASSLILRGAVGTDTQYF	TGCGCCAGCAGCTTAATTTTGAGGGGAGCGGTCGGCACAGATACGCAGTATTTT
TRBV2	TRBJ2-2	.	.	CASSPRNTGELFF	TGTGCCAGCAGTCCCAGGAACACCGGGGAGCTGTTTTTT
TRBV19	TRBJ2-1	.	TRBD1	CASRPSGTGTYNEQFF	TGTGCCAGTAGACCCTCCGGGACAGGGACCTACAATGAGCAGTTCTTC
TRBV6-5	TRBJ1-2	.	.	CASTPGVGDGYTF	TGTGCCAGCACCCCTGGCGTTGGGGATGGCTACACCTTC
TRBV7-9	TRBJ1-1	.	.	CASSPPMNTEAFF	TGTGCCAGCAGCCCACCTATGAACACTGAAGCTTTCTTT